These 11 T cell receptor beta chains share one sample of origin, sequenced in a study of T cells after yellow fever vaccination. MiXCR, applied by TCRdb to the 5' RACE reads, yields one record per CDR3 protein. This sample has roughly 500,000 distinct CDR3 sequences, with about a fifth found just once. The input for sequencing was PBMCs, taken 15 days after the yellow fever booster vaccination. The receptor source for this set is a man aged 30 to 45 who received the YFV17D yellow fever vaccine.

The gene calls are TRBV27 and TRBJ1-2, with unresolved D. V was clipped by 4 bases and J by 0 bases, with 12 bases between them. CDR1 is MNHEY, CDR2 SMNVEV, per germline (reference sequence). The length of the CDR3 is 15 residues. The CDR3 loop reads CASSSIPATNYGYTF. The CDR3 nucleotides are TGTGCCAGCAGTTCCATCCCAGCTACTAACTATGGCTACACCTTC.

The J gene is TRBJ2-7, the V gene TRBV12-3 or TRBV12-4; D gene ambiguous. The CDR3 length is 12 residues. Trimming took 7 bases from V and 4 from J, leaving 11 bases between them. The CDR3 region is CASTRVAYEQYF. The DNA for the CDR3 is TGTGCCAGCACCAGAGTAGCATACGAGCAGTACTTC.

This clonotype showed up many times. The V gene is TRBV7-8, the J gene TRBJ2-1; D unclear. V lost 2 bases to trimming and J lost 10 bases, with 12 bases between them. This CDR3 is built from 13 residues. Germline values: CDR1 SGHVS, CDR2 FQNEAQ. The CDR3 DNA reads TGTGCCAGCAGCTTATTAGGTTGGCGGGAGCAGTTCTTC. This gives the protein CASSLLGWREQFF.

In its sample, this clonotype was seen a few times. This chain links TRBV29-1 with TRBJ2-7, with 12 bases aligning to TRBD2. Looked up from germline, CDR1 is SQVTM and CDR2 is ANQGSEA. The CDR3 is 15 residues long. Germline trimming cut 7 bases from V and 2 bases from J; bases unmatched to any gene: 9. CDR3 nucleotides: TGCAGCGCCGTACCTGGACTAGCGGGAACCTACGAGCAGTACTTC. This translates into CSAVPGLAGTYEQYF.

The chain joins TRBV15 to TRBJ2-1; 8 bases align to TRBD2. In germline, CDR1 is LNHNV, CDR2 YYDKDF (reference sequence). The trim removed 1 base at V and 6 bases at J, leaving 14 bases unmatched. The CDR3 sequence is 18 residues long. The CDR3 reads CATSRAVGRQRESNEQFF. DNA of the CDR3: TGTGCCACCAGCAGAGCCGTGGGCCGCCAGCGGGAGAGCAATGAGCAGTTCTTC. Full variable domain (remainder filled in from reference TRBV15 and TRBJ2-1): DAMVIQNPRYQVTQFGKPVTLSCSQTLNHNVMYWYQQKSSQAPKLLFHYYDKDFNNEADTPDNFQSRRPNTSFCFLDIRSPGLGDTAMYLCATSRAVGRQRESNEQFFGPGTRLTVL.

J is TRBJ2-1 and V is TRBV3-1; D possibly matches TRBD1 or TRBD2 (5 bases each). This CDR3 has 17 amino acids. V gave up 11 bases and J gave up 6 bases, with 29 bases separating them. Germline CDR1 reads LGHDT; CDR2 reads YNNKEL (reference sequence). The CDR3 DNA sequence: TGTGCCTCCACCCAAATTTATCAGCCAATTGGGGGCAATGAGCAGTTCTTC. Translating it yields CASTQIYQPIGGNEQFF.

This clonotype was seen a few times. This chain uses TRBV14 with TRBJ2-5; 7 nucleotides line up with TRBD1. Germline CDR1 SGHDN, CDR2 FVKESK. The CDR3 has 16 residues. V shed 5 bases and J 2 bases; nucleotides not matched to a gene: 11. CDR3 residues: CASSARPPGQQETQYF. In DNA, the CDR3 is TGTGCCAGCAGCGCAAGACCCCCGGGACAGCAAGAGACCCAGTACTTC.

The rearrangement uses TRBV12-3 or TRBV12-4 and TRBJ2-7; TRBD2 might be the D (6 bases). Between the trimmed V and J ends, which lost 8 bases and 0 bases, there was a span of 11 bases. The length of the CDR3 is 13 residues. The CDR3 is CASARESSYEQYF. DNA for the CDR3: TGTGCCAGCGCACGGGAGAGCTCCTACGAGCAGTACTTC.

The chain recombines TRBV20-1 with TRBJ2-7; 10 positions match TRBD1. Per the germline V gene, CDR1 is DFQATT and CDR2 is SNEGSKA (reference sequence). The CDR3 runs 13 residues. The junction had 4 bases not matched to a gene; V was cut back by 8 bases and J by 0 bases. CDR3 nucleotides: TGCAGTCTTTGGGACAGGGGCTCCTACGAGCAGTACTTC. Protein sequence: CSLWDRGSYEQYF.

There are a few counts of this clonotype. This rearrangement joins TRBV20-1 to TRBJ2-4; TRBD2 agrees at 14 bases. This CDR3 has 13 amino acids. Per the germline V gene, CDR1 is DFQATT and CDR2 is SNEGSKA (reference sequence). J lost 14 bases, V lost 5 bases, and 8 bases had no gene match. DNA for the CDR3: TGCAGTGCTTACACGGGACTAGCGGGGGCGAAGTACTTC. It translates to CSAYTGLAGAKYF.

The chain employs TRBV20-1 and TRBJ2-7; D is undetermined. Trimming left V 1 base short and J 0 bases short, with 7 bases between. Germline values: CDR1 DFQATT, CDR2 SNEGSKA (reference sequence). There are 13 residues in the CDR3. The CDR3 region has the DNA TGCAGTGCTAGAGGGGCGTCCTCCTACGAGCAGTACTTC. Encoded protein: CSARGASSYEQYF.